Listed below are T cell receptor beta chains from one sample, sequenced in a study of monozygotic twins with cystic fibrosis. Clones were sequenced by immunoSEQ multiplex PCR, and TCRdb holds only the in-frame ones, with some missing. The sample consists of just over 14,000 clones, roughly 84% of them appearing once. Sequencing was done on a sample of blood. Every receptor here comes from a boy aged 10-17 years with cystic fibrosis. Each CDR3 is given with its conserved first and last residue. The D gene is left open where the match is weak. Only some rows state a clone size, as once, few, many or a class for expanded clones.

size: NA
J: TRBJ1-5
D: NA
V: TRBV19
CDR3: CASSQGIGQGNQPQHF
DNA: TGTGCCAGTAGTCAGGGAATTGGGCAGGGCAATCAGCCCCAGCATTTT

size: NA
J: TRBJ2-2
D: NA
V: TRBV5-1
CDR3: CATKSLGELFF
DNA: TGCGCCACTAAGTCGCTCGGGGAGCTGTTTTTT

size: NA
J: TRBJ1-2
D: NA
V: TRBV2
CDR3: CASSPGRQYGYTF
DNA: TGTGCCAGCAGCCCCGGACGGCAATATGGCTACACCTTC

size: once
J: TRBJ1-4
D: NA
V: TRBV5-1
CDR3: CASSLGQYNEKLFF
DNA: TGCGCCAGCAGCTTAGGACAGTATAATGAAAAACTGTTTTTT

size: NA
J: TRBJ2-1
D: NA
V: TRBV27
CDR3: CASSSPGQAKEFKSSYNEQFF
DNA: TGTGCCAGCAGTTCACCTGGCCAAGCCAAGGAGTTCAAAAGCTCCTACAATGAGCAGTTCTTC

size: once
J: TRBJ2-3
D: TRBD2
V: TRBV11-1
CDR3: CASSLVPWAGVTDTQYF
DNA: TGTGCCAGCAGCTTAGTCCCCTGGGCGGGAGTCACAGATACGCAGTATTTT

size: once
J: TRBJ2-7
D: NA
V: TRBV7-2
CDR3: CASSSSLVTYEQYF
DNA: TGTGCCAGCAGCTCCTCCCTAGTTACCTACGAGCAGTACTTC

size: NA
J: TRBJ2-6
D: TRBD1
V: TRBV10-1
CDR3: CASSPGQGNSGANVLTF
DNA: TGCGCCAGCAGCCCGGGACAGGGGAACTCTGGGGCCAACGTCCTGACTTTC

size: once
J: TRBJ2-2
D: NA
V: TRBV11-2
CDR3: CASSLGRRELFF
DNA: TGTGCCAGCAGCTTAGGCAGACGGGAGCTGTTTTTT

size: NA
J: TRBJ2-7
D: TRBD1
V: TRBV28
CDR3: CASSAVAGQGTSYEQYF
DNA: TGTGCCAGCAGTGCCGTCGCGGGACAGGGTACCTCCTACGAGCAGTACTTC

size: NA
J: TRBJ2-5
D: NA
V: TRBV18
CDR3: CASSINRDGEETQYF
DNA: TGTGCCAGCTCCATAAACCGGGACGGGGAAGAGACCCAGTACTTC

size: NA
J: TRBJ2-2
D: TRBD2
V: TRBV2
CDR3: CASRGLAGVNTGELFF
DNA: TGTGCCAGCAGGGGACTAGCGGGAGTCAACACCGGGGAGCTGTTTTTT

size: NA
J: TRBJ2-3
D: NA
V: TRBV4-1
CDR3: CASTGVAESTDTQYF
DNA: TGCGCCAGCACCGGAGTGGCGGAAAGCACAGATACGCAGTATTTT

size: NA
J: TRBJ2-7
D: TRBD2
V: TRBV28
CDR3: CASRGTSGYYEQYF
DNA: TGTGCCAGCAGGGGGACTAGCGGGTATTACGAGCAGTACTTC

size: NA
J: TRBJ2-5
D: NA
V: TRBV6-6
CDR3: CASSPQGLVETQYF
DNA: TGTGCCAGCAGCCCCCAGGGGTTGGTTGAGACCCAGTACTTC

size: NA
J: TRBJ2-1
D: NA
V: TRBV29-1
CDR3: CSVDRQYNEQFF
DNA: TGCAGCGTAGATCGACAGTACAATGAGCAGTTCTTC